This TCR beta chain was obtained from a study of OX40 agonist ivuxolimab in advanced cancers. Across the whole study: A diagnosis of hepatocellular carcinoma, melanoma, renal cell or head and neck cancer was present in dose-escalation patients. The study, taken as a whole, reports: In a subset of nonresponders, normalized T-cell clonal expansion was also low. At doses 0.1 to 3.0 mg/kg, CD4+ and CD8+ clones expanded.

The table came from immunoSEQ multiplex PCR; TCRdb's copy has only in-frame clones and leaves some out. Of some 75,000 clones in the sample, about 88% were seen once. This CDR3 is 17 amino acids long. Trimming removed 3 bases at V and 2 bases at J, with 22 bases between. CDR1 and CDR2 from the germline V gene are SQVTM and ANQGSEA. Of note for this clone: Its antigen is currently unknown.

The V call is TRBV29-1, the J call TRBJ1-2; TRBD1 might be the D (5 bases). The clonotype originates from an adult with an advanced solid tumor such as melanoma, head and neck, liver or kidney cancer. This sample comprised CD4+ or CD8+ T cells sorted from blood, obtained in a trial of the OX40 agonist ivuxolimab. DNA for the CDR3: TGCAGCGTTGATGGGCTGCCCGACAGACCTAGAAACTATGGCTACACCTTC. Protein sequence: CSVDGLPDRPRNYGYTF.